Listed below are T cell receptor beta chains from one sample, sequenced in a study of response to subunit inactivated influenza vaccine. MiXCR, applied by TCRdb to the RT-PCR reads, yields one record per CDR3 protein. The sample carries roughly 700,000 distinct CDR3 sequences, 14% recorded once. The sample in question was PBMCs from blood, obtained approximately 15 days before vaccination. These receptor sequences come from a man in his forties or fifties who received an inactivated influenza vaccine. The CDR3 runs from the conserved cysteine through the conserved F or W. A D gene is named only where the DNA matches it firmly. Size tells how often a clone was seen (once, few, many) or the class of an expanded clone, and some rows leave it out.

clone_size	v_call	d_call	j_call	cdr3_aa	cdr3_nt
few	TRBV7-6	TRBD2	TRBJ2-1	CASSPSYGRGFNEQFF	TGTGCCAGCAGCCCGTCCTACGGGAGGGGTTTTAATGAGCAGTTCTTC
many	TRBV27	NA	TRBJ2-7	CAKFSGYDEQYF	TGTGCCAAGTTTAGTGGGTATGACGAGCAGTACTTC
NA	TRBV5-5	NA	TRBJ2-2	CAISFGPAAANTGELFF	TGTGCCATCAGCTTTGGGCCCGCCGCCGCGAACACCGGGGAGCTGTTTTTT
few	TRBV25-1	TRBD2	TRBJ2-1	CASTPGLGINEQFF	TGTGCCAGCACACCGGGACTAGGGATCAATGAGCAGTTCTTC
few	TRBV20-1	TRBD1	TRBJ2-1	CSARAVPGQQQFF	TGCAGTGCTAGAGCCGTGCCGGGACAGCAGCAGTTCTTC
few	TRBV4-2	NA	TRBJ2-1	CASSQDQSLSPYYNEQFF	TGTGCCAGCAGCCAAGATCAAAGCCTTTCCCCCTACTACAATGAGCAGTTCTTC
NA	TRBV3-1	TRBD1	TRBJ2-5	CASSQDVRGSGTQYF	TGTGCCAGCAGCCAAGATGTCAGGGGGAGCGGGACCCAGTACTTC
NA	TRBV12-3/TRBV12-4	TRBD1	TRBJ2-1	CASIRGQGRYNEQFF	TGTGCCAGCATTCGTGGACAGGGACGTTACAATGAGCAGTTCTTC
few	TRBV20-1	TRBD2	TRBJ2-2	CSARDWLAGDAGELF	TGCAGTGCTAGAGATTGGCTAGCGGGAGACGCCGGGGAGCTGTTT
few	TRBV20-1	NA	TRBJ2-5	CSATRPTGWGRETQYF	TGCAGTGCTACCCGACCAACAGGGTGGGGGCGAGAGACCCAGTACTTC
NA	TRBV12-3/TRBV12-4	TRBD1	TRBJ2-1	CASSLTGIYNEQFF	TGTGCCAGCAGTTTGACAGGGATCTACAATGAGCAGTTCTTC
many	TRBV7-2	NA	TRBJ2-7	CASSLVGRDEQYF	TGTGCCAGCAGCTTAGTGGGACGAGACGAGCAGTACTTC
NA	TRBV20-1	NA	TRBJ2-5	CSANGVVGETQYF	TGCAGTGCAAACGGGGTTGTGGGAGAGACCCAGTACTTC
NA	TRBV20-1	TRBD2	TRBJ2-1	CSAIPGTSGWNYNEQFF	TGCAGTGCTATCCCTGGGACTAGCGGTTGGAACTACAATGAGCAGTTCTTC
NA	TRBV7-8	NA	TRBJ1-4	CASSRSGPADEKLFF	TGTGCCAGCAGTCGCTCCGGGCCCGCGGATGAAAAACTGTTTTTT
NA	TRBV20-1	TRBD2	TRBJ2-1	CSATGSGGQSYNEQFF	TGCAGTGCTACCGGGTCGGGGGGGCAATCCTACAATGAGCAGTTCTTC
many	TRBV7-3	TRBD2	TRBJ2-1	CASSPGTNNEQFF	TGTGCCAGCAGTCCCGGGACTAACAATGAGCAGTTCTTC
NA	TRBV28	TRBD1	TRBJ2-3	CASTLGQGPFSTDTQYF	TGTGCCAGCACCCTAGGACAGGGACCTTTTAGCACAGATACGCAGTATTTT
NA	TRBV20-1	NA	TRBJ2-7	CSARGQATSPYEQYF	TGCAGTGCCCGAGGGCAGGCGACAAGTCCCTACGAGCAGTACTTC
few	TRBV6-2/TRBV6-3	TRBD2	TRBJ2-1	CASSYTRGLAGGLNEQFF	TGTGCCAGCAGTTACACAAGAGGCCTAGCGGGGGGGCTTAATGAGCAGTTCTTC
few	TRBV9	NA	TRBJ1-1	CASSVAQRNTEAFF	TGTGCCAGCAGCGTAGCCCAGAGAAACACTGAAGCTTTCTTT
few	TRBV9	NA	TRBJ2-3	CASSPTGTHGTDTQYF	TGTGCCAGCAGCCCCACCGGTACCCATGGCACAGATACGCAGTATTTT
few	TRBV27	TRBD1	TRBJ1-5	CASSSLVPGQGRNQPQHF	TGTGCCAGCAGTTCACTTGTCCCGGGACAGGGTCGCAATCAGCCCCAGCATTTT
NA	TRBV5-5	TRBD1	TRBJ2-5	CASSPGQSVETQYF	TGTGCCAGCAGCCCGGGACAGTCGGTTGAGACCCAGTACTTC
many	TRBV29-1	NA	TRBJ2-2	CSVEDRAAGELFF	TGCAGCGTTGAAGACAGGGCCGCCGGGGAGCTGTTTTTT
NA	TRBV7-6	NA	TRBJ1-6	CASSLESHSPLHF	TGTGCCAGCAGCTTAGAATCGCATTCACCCCTCCACTTT
many	TRBV5-1	NA	TRBJ2-7	CASSSSGTAYEQYF	TGCGCCAGCAGCTCCTCAGGGACTGCCTACGAGCAGTACTTC
few	TRBV28	TRBD1	TRBJ1-2	CASSFTTGGFYGYTF	TGTGCCAGCAGTTTTACTACAGGGGGCTTCTATGGCTACACCTTC
NA	TRBV15	NA	TRBJ2-7	CATSAARQQYF	TGTGCCACCAGCGCCGCGAGGCAGCAGTACTTC
few	TRBV4-3	NA	TRBJ1-5	CASSQVLGRSNQPQHF	TGCGCCAGCAGCCAAGTCCTGGGACGGAGCAATCAGCCCCAGCATTTT
NA	TRBV10-3	TRBD1	TRBJ2-7	CAISESGQGHYEQYF	TGTGCCATCAGTGAGTCCGGACAGGGCCATTACGAGCAGTACTTC
many	TRBV30	NA	TRBJ2-1	CAWSPTWGNEQFF	TGTGCCTGGAGTCCAACTTGGGGTAATGAGCAGTTCTTC
few	TRBV20-1	TRBD1	TRBJ2-7	CSARYRGNLPYF	TGCAGTGCTAGATACAGGGGAAATTTGCCGTACTTC
NA	TRBV27	NA	TRBJ1-3	CASSLEGFGSGNTIYF	TGTGCCAGCAGTTTAGAGGGGTTCGGGTCTGGAAACACCATATATTTT
NA	TRBV4-3	NA	TRBJ1-1	CASSPKAQGGTEAFF	TGCGCCAGCAGCCCCAAGGCACAGGGCGGAACTGAAGCTTTCTTT
few	TRBV7-9	NA	TRBJ1-3	CASSLSRASGNTIYF	TGTGCCAGCAGCTTATCAAGGGCCTCTGGAAACACCATATATTTT
NA	TRBV28	NA	TRBJ2-2	CASSLSKNTGELFF	TGTGCCAGCAGTTTATCTAAGAACACCGGGGAGCTGTTTTTT